This T cell receptor (beta chain) was retrieved from a study of cytomegalovirus exposure and HLA in healthy donors. Study summary: The same platform was used for the 120 validation repertoires and the roughly 680 first-cohort repertoires, a later analysis reported.

Findings and caveats of the study: Testing in vitro showed a few CMV-associated chains specific for CMV antigens.

As for this clone: Its antigen remains unknown.

This table comes from immunoSEQ multiplex PCR, and its TCRdb copy is limited to in-frame clones, with some not included. The repertoire holds tens of thousands of clones, with about 93% as singletons. The germline CDR1 and CDR2 sequences are LGHNA and YNFKEQ. The CDR3 runs to 12 residues. Between the trimmed V and J ends, which lost 4 bases and 3 bases, there was a span of 7 bases. The source is a man younger than 30 in good health and CMV-seronegative. The sequenced sample consisted of PBMCs. The genes are TRBV4-2 and TRBJ2-7, with a weak D call TRBD2 (6 bases). The CDR3 DNA sequence: TGTGCCAGCAGCCGTAGCGGCTACGAGCAGTACTTC. Translating it yields CASSRSGYEQYF.